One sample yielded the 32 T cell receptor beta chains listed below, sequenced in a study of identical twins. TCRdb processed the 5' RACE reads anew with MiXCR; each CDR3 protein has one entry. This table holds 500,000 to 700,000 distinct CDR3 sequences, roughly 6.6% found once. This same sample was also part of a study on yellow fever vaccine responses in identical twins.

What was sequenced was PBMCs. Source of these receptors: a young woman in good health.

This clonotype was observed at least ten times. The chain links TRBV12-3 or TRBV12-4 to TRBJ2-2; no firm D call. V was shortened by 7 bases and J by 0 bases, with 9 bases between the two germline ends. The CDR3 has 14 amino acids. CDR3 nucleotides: TGTGCCAGCACCCTGGTCCCGAACACCGGGGAGCTGTTTTTT. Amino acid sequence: CASTLVPNTGELFF.

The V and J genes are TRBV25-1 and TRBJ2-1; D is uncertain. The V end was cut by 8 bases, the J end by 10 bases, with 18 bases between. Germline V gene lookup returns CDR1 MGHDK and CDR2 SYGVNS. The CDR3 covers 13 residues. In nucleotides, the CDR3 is TGTGCCAGCCGCGGCGCGGCCCTGGGGGAGCAGTTCTTC. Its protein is CASRGAALGEQFF.

CDR3: CASSPKGAYGTSGPYNEQFF. The CDR3 DNA is TGTGCCAGCAGCCCTAAGGGGGCATACGGGACTAGCGGCCCCTACAATGAGCAGTTCTTC. V usage is TRBV7-8 and J usage is TRBJ2-1; 11 positions agree with TRBD2. With 5 bases clipped from V and 2 bases from J, the junction kept 17 bases outside the gene matches. The CDR3 runs to 20 residues. Germline V gene lookup returns CDR1 SGHVS and CDR2 FQNEAQ.

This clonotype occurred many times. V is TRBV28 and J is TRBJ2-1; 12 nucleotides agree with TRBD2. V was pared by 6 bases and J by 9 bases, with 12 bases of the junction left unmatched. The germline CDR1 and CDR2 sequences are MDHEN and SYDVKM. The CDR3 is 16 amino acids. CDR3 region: CASRHSTSGRGGEQFF. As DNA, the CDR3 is TGTGCCAGCAGACATTCGACTAGCGGGAGAGGGGGTGAGCAGTTCTTC.

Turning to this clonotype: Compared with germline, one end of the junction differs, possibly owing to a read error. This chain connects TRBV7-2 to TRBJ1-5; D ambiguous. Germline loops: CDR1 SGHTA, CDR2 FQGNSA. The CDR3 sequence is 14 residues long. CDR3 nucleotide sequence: TGTGCCAGCAGCCCGGGCGATCTGTATCACCCCCAGCATTTT. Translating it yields CASSPGDLYHPQHF. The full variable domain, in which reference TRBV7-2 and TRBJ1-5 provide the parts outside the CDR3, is GAGVSQSPSNKVTEKGKDVELRCDPISGHTALYWYRQSLGQGLEFLIYFQGNSAPDKSGLPSDRFSAERTGGSVSTLTIQRTQQEDSAVYLCASSPGDLYHPQHFGDGTRLSIL.

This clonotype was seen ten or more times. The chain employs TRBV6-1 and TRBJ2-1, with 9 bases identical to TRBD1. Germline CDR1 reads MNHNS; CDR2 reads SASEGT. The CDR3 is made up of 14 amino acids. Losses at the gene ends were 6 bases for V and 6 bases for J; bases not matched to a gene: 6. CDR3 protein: CASRRDRDSNEQFF. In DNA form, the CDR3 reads TGTGCCAGCAGGCGGGACAGGGATTCCAATGAGCAGTTCTTC.

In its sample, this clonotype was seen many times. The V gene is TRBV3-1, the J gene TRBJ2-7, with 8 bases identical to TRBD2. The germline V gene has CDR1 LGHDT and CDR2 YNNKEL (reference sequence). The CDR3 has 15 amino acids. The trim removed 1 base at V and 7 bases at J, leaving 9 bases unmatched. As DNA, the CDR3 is TGTGCCAGCAGCCAAGTAACTAGCGGCAGTACGGAGCAGTACTTC. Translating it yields CASSQVTSGSTEQYF.

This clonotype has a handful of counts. CDR3 nucleotides: TGTGCCATCAGGAAGGAAGAGGATTTCGGCAGGGTCTTTGGAAACACCATATATTTT. Translated: CAIRKEEDFGRVFGNTIYF. The J gene is TRBJ1-3, the V gene TRBV10-3; possibly TRBD1 for D (5 bases). This CDR3 is built from 19 residues. V dropped 6 bases and J dropped 3 bases, with 27 bases sitting between them. The germline CDR1 and CDR2 sequences are ENHRY and SYGVKD.

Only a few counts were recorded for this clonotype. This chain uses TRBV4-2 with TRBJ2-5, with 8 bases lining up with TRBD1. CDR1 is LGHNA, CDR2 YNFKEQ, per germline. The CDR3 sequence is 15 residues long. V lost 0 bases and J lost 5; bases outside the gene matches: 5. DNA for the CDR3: TGTGCCAGCAGCCAAGAGAGACAGGGGTACGAGACCCAGTACTTC. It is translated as CASSQERQGYETQYF.

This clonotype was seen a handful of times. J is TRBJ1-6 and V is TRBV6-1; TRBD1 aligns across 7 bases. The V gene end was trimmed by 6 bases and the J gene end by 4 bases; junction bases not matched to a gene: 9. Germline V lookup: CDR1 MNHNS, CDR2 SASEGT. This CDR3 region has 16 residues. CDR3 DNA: TGTGCCAGCAGCCGCCAGGGACAGCAATATAATTCACCCCTCCACTTT. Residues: CASSRQGQQYNSPLHF.

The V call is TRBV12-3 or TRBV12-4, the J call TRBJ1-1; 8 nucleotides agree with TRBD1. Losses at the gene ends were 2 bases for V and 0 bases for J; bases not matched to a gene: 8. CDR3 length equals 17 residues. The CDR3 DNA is TGTGCCAGCAGTTTATCTTCGCCGACAGGGGTGAACACTGAAGCTTTCTTT. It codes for CASSLSSPTGVNTEAFF.

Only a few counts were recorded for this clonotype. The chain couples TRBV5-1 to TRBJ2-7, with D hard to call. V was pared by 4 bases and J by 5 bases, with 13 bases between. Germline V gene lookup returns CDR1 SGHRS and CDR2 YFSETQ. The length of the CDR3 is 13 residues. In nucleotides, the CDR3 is TGCGCCAGCAGCCGATGGGATATGGACGAGCAGTACTTC. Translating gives CASSRWDMDEQYF.

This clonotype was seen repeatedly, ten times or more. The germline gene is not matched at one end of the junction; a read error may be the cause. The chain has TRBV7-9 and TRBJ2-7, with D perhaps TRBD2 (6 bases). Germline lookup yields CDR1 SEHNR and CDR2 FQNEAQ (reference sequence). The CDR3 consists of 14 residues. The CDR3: CASSLDGSSYEQYF. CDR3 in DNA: TGTGCCAGCAGTTTAGACGGGAGCTCCTACGAGCAGTACTTC.

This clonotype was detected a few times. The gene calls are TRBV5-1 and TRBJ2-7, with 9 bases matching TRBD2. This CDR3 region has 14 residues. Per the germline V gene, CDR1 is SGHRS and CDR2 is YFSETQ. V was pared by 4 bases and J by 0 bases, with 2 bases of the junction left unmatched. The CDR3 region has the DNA TGCGCCAGCAGCGTAGCGGGAGACTCCTACGAGCAGTACTTC. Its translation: CASSVAGDSYEQYF.

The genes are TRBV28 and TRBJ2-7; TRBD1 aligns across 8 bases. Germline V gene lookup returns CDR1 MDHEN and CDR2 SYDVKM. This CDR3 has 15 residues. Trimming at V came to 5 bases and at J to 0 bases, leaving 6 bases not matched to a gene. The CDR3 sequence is CASSHRQGFSYEQYV. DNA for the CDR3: TGTGCCAGCAGTCATCGACAGGGGTTCTCCTACGAGCAGTACGTC.

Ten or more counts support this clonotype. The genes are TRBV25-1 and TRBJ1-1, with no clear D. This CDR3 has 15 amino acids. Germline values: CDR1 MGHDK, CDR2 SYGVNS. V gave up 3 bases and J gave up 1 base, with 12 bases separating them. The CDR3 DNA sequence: TGTGCCAGCAGTGACGGCGGGGTTGCGAACACTGAAGCTTTCTTT. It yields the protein CASSDGGVANTEAFF. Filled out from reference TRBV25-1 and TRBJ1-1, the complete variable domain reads EADIYQTPRYLVIGTGKKITLECSQTMGHDKMYWYQQDPGMELHLIHYSYGVNSTEKGDLSSESTVSRIRTEHFPLTLESARPSHTSQYLCASSDGGVANTEAFFGQGTRLTVV.

CDR3 in DNA: TGTGCCAGTAGGACTATACCGGGCGCGTCCGAATCTGGGGCCAACGTCCTGACTTTC. This gives the protein CASRTIPGASESGANVLTF. The chain uses TRBV19 and TRBJ2-6; TRBD2 is a possible D gene (5 bases). From germline, CDR1 is LNHDA and CDR2 SQIVND (reference sequence). Trimming removed 6 bases from V and 1 base from J, with 22 bases in between. The CDR3 is 19 amino acids.

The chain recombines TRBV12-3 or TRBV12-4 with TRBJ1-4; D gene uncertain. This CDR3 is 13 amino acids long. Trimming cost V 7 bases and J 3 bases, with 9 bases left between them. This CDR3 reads CASNQLANEKLFF. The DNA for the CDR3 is TGTGCCAGCAACCAGTTGGCTAATGAAAAACTGTTTTTT.

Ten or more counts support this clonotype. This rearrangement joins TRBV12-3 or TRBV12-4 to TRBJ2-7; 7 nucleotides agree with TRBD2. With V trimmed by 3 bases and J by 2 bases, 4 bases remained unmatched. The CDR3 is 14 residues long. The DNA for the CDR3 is TGTGCCAGCAGTTTGGCTAGCGGAACCTACGAGCAGTACTTC. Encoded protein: CASSLASGTYEQYF.

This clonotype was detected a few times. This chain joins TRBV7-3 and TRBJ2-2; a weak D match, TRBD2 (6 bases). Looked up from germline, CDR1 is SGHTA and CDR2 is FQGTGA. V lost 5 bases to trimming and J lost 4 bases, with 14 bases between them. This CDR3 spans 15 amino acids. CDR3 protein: CASSVIAEPTGELFF. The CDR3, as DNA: TGTGCCAGCAGCGTAATAGCGGAACCCACCGGGGAGCTGTTTTTT.

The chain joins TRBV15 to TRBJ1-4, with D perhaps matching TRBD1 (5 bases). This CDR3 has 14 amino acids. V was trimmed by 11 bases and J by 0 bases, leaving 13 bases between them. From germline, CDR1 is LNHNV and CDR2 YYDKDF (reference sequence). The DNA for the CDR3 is TGTGCCTCCTCAGGGATAGCAACTAATGAAAAACTGTTTTTT. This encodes CASSGIATNEKLFF.

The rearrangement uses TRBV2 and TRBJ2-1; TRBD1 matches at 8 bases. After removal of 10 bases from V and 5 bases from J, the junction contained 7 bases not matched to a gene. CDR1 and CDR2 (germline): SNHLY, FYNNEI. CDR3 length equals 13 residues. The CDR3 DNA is TGTGCCAACCCGGGACAGGAAAACAATGAGCAGTTCTTC. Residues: CANPGQENNEQFF. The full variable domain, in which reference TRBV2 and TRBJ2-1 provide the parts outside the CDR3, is EPEVTQTPSHQVTQMGQEVILRCVPISNHLYFYWYRQILGQKVEFLVSFYNNEISEKSEIFDDQFSVERPDGSNFTLKIRSTKLEDSAMYFCANPGQENNEQFFGPGTRLTVL.

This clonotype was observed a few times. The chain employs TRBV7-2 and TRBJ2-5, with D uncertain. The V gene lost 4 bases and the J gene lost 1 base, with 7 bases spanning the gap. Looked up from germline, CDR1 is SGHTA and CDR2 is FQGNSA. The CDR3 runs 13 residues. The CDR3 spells CASSSFAQETQYF. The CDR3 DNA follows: TGTGCCAGCAGCTCCTTCGCCCAAGAGACCCAGTACTTC.

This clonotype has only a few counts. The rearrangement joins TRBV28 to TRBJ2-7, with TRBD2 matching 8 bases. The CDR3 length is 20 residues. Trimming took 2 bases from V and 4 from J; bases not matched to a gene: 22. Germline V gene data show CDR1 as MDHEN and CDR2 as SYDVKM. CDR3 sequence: CASSLPPPGAGEAVGYEQYF. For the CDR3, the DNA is TGTGCCAGCAGTTTACCCCCCCCGGGAGCGGGAGAGGCCGTGGGGTACGAGCAGTACTTC.

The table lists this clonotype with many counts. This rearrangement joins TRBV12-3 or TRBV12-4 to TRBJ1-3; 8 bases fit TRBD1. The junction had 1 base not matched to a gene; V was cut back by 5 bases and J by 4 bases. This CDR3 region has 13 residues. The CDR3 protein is CASSPGGGNTIYF. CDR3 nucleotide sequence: TGTGCCAGCAGTCCAGGGGGCGGAAACACCATATATTTT.

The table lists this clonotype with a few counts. CDR3 loop: CASSEGQGNTDTQYF. The CDR3 coding sequence is TGTGCCAGCAGTGAGGGACAGGGGAACACAGATACGCAGTATTTT. The chain links TRBV25-1 to TRBJ2-3, with 10 bases fitting TRBD1. Germline V CDR1 and CDR2: MGHDK, SYGVNS. The J segment lost 2 bases and the V segment lost 3 bases, leaving 2 bases of the junction unmatched. CDR3 length: 15 residues. The full variable domain, rest sourced from reference TRBV25-1 and TRBJ2-3, is EADIYQTPRYLVIGTGKKITLECSQTMGHDKMYWYQQDPGMELHLIHYSYGVNSTEKGDLSSESTVSRIRTEHFPLTLESARPSHTSQYLCASSEGQGNTDTQYFGPGTRLTVL.

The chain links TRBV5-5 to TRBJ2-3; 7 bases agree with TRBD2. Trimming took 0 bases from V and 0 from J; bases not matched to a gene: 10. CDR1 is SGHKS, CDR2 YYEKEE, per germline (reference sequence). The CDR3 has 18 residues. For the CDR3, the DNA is TGTGCCAGCAGCTTGGTCCCTAGCGGTACCATAAGCACAGATACGCAGTATTTT. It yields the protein CASSLVPSGTISTDTQYF.

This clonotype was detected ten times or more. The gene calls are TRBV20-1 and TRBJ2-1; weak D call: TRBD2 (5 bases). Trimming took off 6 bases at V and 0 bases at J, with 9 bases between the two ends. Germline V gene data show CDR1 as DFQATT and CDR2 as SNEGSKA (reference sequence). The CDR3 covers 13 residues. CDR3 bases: TGCAGTGCCATCCGGGACTCCTACAATGAGCAGTTCTTC. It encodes CSAIRDSYNEQFF.

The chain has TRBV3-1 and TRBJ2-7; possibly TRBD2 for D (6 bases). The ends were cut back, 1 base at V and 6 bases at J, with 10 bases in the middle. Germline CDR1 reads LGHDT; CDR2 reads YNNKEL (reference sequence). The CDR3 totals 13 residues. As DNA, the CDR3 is TGTGCCAGCAGCCAAGGGAGGGTGAGCGAGCAGTACGTC. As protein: CASSQGRVSEQYV.

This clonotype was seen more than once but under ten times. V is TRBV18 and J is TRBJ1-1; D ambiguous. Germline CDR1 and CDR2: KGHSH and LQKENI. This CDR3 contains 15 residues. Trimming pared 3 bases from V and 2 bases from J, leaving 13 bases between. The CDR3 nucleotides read TGTGCCAGCTCACCCCCCGTGTTACTTAACACTGAAGCTTTCTTT. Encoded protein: CASSPPVLLNTEAFF.

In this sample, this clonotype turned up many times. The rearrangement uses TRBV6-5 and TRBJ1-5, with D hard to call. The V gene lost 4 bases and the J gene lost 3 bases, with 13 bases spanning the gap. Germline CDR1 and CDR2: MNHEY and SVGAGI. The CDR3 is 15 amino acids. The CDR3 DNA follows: TGTGCCAGCAGTTTAGTGTGGGCTAACAATCAGCCCCAGCATTTT. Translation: CASSLVWANNQPQHF.

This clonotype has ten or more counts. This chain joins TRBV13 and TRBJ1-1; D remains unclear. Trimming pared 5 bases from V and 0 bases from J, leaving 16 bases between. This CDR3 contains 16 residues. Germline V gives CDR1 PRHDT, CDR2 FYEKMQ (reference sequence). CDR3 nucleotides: TGTGCCAGCAGCGCGCGACGGAAGGGAATGAACACTGAAGCTTTCTTT. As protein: CASSARRKGMNTEAFF.